Shown below are 16 T cell receptor beta chains from a single sample sequenced in a study of T cell repertoires in cytomegalovirus infection (dated 2019 in TCRdb). The instrument given in TCRdb is Illumina HiSeq 1500. Using fastp trimming at Q25 and MiXCR clonotype assembly, TCRdb reanalyzed the public sequencing data and kept in-frame beta chains. Rows merge per CDR3 protein into single entries with the most common DNA and genes. Here the sample has a few hundred thousand distinct CDR3 sequences; roughly 43% occur a single time. Together, the top ten hold around 48% of the sample. The antigens of these receptors remain unknown. The treatment or condition tag for this specimen amounts to: in vitro stimulation with specific CMV peptide epitopes to enrich CMV-specific T cells. The sample was cultured PBMCs, taken from culture after CMV antigen stimulation. The receptors shown here come from a human donor in good health (CMV status not recorded). Some clones in this sample may be carry-over from other donors' samples.

This chain uses TRBV7-9 with TRBJ1-4, with D possibly TRBD1 on 5 matching bases. CDR1 and CDR2 from the germline V gene are SEHNR and FQNEAQ (reference sequence). The V and J ends lost 5 bases and 0 bases respectively, with 13 bases between them. The CDR3 length is 16 residues. CDR3 sequence (DNA): TGTGCCAGCAGCCGTGACAGAGAGACAACTAATGAAAAACTGTTTTTT. Its translation is CASSRDRETTNEKLFF.

This clonotype occurred a few times. The V call is TRBV19, the J call TRBJ2-1, with D perhaps being TRBD1 or TRBD2 (5 bases each). There are 13 residues in the CDR3. The V end lost 8 bases, the J end lost 5 bases, and 13 bases lay between the germline ends. CDR1 LNHDA and CDR2 SQIVND come from the germline V gene (reference sequence). The CDR3 DNA reads as TGTGCCAGTCGTAGGGACGCAAACAATGAGCAGTTCTTC. Residues: CASRRDANNEQFF.

CDR3 region: CAISPSGRVNEQFF. The CDR3 DNA follows: TGTGCCATCAGTCCTAGCGGGAGGGTGAACGAGCAGTTCTTC. The rearrangement links TRBV10-3 to TRBJ2-7, with 12 bases matching TRBD2. Near its end, the DNA agrees better with TRBJ2-1, so the J call may be wrong. There are 14 residues in the CDR3. CDR1 is ENHRY, CDR2 SYGVKD, per germline.

This clonotype was seen a handful of times. The junction departs from germline at one end; a sequencing error may be responsible. The chain couples TRBV7-6 to TRBJ2-2; a weak D match, TRBD2 (6 bases). Germline CDR1 SGHVS, CDR2 FNYEAQ. The CDR3 loop spans 13 amino acids. CDR3 protein: CASNLGGAGELFF. For the CDR3, the DNA is TGTGCCAGCAACTTAGGAGGGGCCGGGGAGCTGTTTTTT. Combining the CDR3 with reference TRBV7-6 and TRBJ2-2 gives the whole variable domain GAGVSQSPRYKVTKRGQDVALRCDPISGHVSLYWYRQALGQGPEFLTYFNYEAQQDKSGLPNDRFSAERPEGSISTLTIQRTEQRDSAMYRCASNLGGAGELFFGEGSRLTVL.

The gene calls are TRBV10-3 and TRBJ2-2; no firm D call. Germline V CDR1 and CDR2: ENHRY, SYGVKD. The V gene lost 5 bases and the J gene lost 7 bases, with 11 bases spanning the gap. This CDR3 has 13 residues. The CDR3 nucleotides are TGTGCCATCAGTCCAACTCTTAGCGGGGAGCTGTTTTTT. Translation gives CAISPTLSGELFF.

This clonotype was observed a single time. The chain couples TRBV20-1 to TRBJ2-7; possibly TRBD1 for D (6 bases). The CDR3 length is 12 residues. Germline CDR1 reads DFQATT; CDR2 reads SNEGSKA (reference sequence). V lost 3 bases to trimming and J lost 7 bases, with 13 bases between them. The CDR3 reads CSASGTPEEQYF. The CDR3 DNA follows: TGCAGTGCTAGCGGGACACCCGAAGAGCAGTACTTC.

As for this clonotype: No conserved phenylalanine or tryptophan is present at the end of the CDR3, so a read error is the likely explanation. V is TRBV5-4 and J is TRBJ2-3, with 8 bases aligning to TRBD2. This CDR3 is built from 14 residues. Germline V CDR1 and CDR2: SGHNT, YYREEE (reference sequence). V shed 6 bases, J shed 4 bases, and the junction held 7 bases outside the gene matches. CDR3 loop: CASIQAGVSDTQYL. As DNA, the CDR3 is TGTGCCAGCATACAAGCGGGAGTTTCAGATACGCAGTATTTG.

The V gene is TRBV15, the J gene TRBJ2-1; 9 nucleotides line up with TRBD2. CDR1 LNHNV and CDR2 YYDKDF come from the germline V gene (reference sequence). V trimming: 5 bases; J trimming: 10 bases; junction bases outside the gene matches: 9. There are 14 residues in the CDR3. CDR3 sequence (DNA): TGTGCCACCAGCCGGGGACTAGCTGGAAAGGAGCAGTTCTTC. Translating gives CATSRGLAGKEQFF.

The genes are TRBV12-3 or TRBV12-4 and TRBJ2-3, with 9 bases that match TRBD2. With V trimmed by 7 bases and J by 2 bases, 4 bases remained unmatched. This CDR3 spans 14 amino acids. The CDR3 sequence is CASKLAGFTDTQYF. DNA of the CDR3: TGTGCCAGCAAGCTAGCGGGGTTCACAGATACGCAGTATTTT.

This clonotype was seen a handful of times. The chain joins TRBV6-5 to TRBJ2-3; perhaps D is TRBD1 or TRBD2 (6 bases each). The CDR3 length is 22 residues. Per germline, CDR1 MNHEY and CDR2 SVGAGI. V was cut by 3 bases and J by 4 bases, with 35 bases left in between. CDR3 sequence: CASSYSRLPLGLRQESPDTQYF. DNA for the CDR3: TGTGCCAGCAGTTATAGTCGCCTCCCTCTGGGACTGCGACAGGAATCGCCAGATACGCAGTATTTT.

This clonotype was recorded at least ten times. The chain recombines TRBV7-8 with TRBJ2-5; no clear D gene. V dropped 4 bases and J dropped 7 bases, with 10 bases sitting between them. The V gene's germline CDR1 is SGHVS and CDR2 FQNEAQ. The length of the CDR3 is 12 residues. DNA for the CDR3: TGTGCCAGCAGCTCAATTGATGGGACCCAGTACTTC. It translates to CASSSIDGTQYF.

The chain recombines TRBV2 with TRBJ1-1, with D perhaps matching TRBD1 (5 bases). Trimming took off 6 bases at V and 0 bases at J, with 14 bases between the two ends. CDR1 is SNHLY, CDR2 FYNNEI, per germline. CDR3 size: 15 residues. CDR3 protein: CASRKYPGVNTEAFF. The CDR3 bases are TGTGCCAGCAGGAAGTATCCGGGGGTGAACACTGAAGCTTTCTTT.

The rearrangement joins TRBV12-3 or TRBV12-4 to TRBJ1-1; 7 bases map to TRBD1. V lost 5 bases and J lost 3; bases outside the gene matches: 6. The CDR3 length is 14 residues. CDR3 nucleotides: TGTGCCAGCAGTCCCTTGGACAGGTACACTGAAGCTTTCTTT. It yields the protein CASSPLDRYTEAFF.

There are a few counts of this clonotype. The chain couples TRBV7-2 to TRBJ1-3, with no clear D. The CDR3 runs 15 residues. The V end was cut by 5 bases, the J end by 0 bases, with 11 bases between. From germline, CDR1 is SGHTA and CDR2 FQGNSA. The CDR3 is CASSPQLFSGNTIYF. The CDR3 DNA reads TGTGCCAGCAGCCCTCAACTCTTCTCTGGAAACACCATATATTTT.

The genes are TRBV5-4 and TRBJ1-1, with 8 bases that match TRBD1. The CDR3 loop spans 13 amino acids. The trim removed 0 bases at V and 8 bases at J, leaving 3 bases unmatched. Germline lookup yields CDR1 SGHNT and CDR2 YYREEE (reference sequence). The CDR3 loop reads CASSLADRGEAFF. CDR3 DNA sequence: TGTGCCAGCAGCTTGGCTGACAGGGGCGAAGCTTTCTTT.

This sequence joins TRBV7-2 and TRBJ2-3; perhaps TRBD1 as D (5 bases). The CDR3 length is 12 residues. The germline gives CDR1 SGHTA, CDR2 FQGNSA. V was trimmed by 5 bases and J by 11 bases, leaving 14 bases between them. The CDR3 protein is CASSLDQGGQYF. The CDR3 coding sequence is TGTGCCAGCAGCCTGGACCAGGGCGGGCAGTATTTT.